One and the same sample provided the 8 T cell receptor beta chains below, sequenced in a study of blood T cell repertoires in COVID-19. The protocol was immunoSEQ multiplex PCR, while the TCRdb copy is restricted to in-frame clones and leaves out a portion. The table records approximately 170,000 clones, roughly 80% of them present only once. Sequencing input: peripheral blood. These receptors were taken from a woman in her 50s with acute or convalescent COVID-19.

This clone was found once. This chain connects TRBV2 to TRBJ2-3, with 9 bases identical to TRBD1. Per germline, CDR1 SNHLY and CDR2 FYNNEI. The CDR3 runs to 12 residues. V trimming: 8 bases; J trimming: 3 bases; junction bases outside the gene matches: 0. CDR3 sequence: CASGTGTDTQYF. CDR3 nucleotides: TGTGCCAGCGGGACAGGGACAGATACGCAGTATTTT.

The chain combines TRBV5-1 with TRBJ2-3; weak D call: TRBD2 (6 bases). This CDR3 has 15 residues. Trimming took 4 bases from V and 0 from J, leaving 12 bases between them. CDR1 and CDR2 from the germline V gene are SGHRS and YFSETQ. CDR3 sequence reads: CASSLAGTSTDTQYF. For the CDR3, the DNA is TGCGCCAGCAGCCTAGCCGGGACTAGCACAGATACGCAGTATTTT.

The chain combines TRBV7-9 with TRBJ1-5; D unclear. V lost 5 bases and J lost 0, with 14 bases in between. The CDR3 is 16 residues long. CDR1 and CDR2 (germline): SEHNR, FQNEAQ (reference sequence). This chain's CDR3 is CASSPVGSFSNQPQHF. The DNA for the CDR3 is TGTGCCAGCAGCCCTGTCGGGAGTTTTAGCAATCAGCCCCAGCATTTT. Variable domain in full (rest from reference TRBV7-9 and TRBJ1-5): DTGVSQNPRHKITKRGQNVTFRCDPISEHNRLYWYRQTLGQGPEFLTYFQNEAQLEKSRLLSDRFSAERPKGSFSTLEIQRTEQGDSAMYLCASSPVGSFSNQPQHFGDGTRLSIL.

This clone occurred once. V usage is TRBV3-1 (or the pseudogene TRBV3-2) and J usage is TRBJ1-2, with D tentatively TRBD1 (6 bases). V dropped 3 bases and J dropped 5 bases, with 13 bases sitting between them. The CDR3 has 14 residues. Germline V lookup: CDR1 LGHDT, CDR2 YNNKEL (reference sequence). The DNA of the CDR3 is TGTGCCAGCAGCCACCGGGGGGCGTTGTATGGCTACACCTTC. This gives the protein CASSHRGALYGYTF.

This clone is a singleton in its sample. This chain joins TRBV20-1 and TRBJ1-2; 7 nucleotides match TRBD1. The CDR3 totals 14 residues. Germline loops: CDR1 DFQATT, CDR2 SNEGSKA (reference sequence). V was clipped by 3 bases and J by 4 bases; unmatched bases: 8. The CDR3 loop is CSASHPTGAYGYTF. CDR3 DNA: TGCAGTGCTAGTCATCCTACAGGGGCCTATGGCTACACCTTC.

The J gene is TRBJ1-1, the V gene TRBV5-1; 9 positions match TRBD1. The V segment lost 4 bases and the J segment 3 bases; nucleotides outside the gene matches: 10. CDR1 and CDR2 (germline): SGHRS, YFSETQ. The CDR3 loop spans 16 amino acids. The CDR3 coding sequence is TGCGCCAGCAGCACCGGACAGGGGATCACGGACACTGAAGCTTTCTTT. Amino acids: CASSTGQGITDTEAFF.

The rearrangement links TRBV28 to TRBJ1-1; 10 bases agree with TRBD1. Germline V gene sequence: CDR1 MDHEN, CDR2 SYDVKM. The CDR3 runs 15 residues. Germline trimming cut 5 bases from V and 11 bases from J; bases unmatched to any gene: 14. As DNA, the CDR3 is TGTGCCAGCAGTAGAAGACAGGGGGCGACGCACGTGGCTTTCTTT. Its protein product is CASSRRQGATHVAFF. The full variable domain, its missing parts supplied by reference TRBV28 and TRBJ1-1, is DVKVTQSSRYLVKRTGEKVFLECVQDMDHENMFWYRQDPGLGLRLIYFSYDVKMKEKGDIPEGYSVSREKKERFSLILESASTNQTSMYLCASSRRQGATHVAFFGQGTRLTVV.

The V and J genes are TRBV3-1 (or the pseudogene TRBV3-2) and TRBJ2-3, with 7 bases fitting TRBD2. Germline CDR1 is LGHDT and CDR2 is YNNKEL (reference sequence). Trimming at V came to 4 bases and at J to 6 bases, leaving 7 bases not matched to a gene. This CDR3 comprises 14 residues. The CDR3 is CASSPPGGTDTQYF. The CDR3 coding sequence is TGTGCCAGCAGCCCCCCGGGGGGAACGGATACGCAGTATTTT.